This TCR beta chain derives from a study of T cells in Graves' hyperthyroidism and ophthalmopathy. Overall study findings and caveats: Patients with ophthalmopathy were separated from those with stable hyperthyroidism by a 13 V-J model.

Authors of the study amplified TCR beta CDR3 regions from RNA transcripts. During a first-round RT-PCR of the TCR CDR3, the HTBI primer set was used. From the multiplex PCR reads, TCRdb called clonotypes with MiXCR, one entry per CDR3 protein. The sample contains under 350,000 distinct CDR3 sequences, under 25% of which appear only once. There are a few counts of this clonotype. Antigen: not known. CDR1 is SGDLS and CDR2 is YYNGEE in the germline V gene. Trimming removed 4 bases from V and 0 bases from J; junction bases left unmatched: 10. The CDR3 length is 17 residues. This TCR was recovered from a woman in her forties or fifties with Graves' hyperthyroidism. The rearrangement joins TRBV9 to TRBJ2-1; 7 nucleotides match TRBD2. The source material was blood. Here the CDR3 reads CASSIHSGPSSYNEQFF. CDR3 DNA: TGTGCCAGCAGCATACATAGCGGGCCTAGCTCCTACAATGAGCAGTTCTTC.